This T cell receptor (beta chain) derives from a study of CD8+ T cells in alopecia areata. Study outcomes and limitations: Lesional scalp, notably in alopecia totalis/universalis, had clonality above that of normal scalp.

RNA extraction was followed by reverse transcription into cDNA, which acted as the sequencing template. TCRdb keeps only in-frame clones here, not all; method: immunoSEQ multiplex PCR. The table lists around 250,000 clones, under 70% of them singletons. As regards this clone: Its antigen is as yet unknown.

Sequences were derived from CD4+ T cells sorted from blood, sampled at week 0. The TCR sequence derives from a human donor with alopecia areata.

Here the CDR3 reads CASRSPGQLYEQYF. In DNA form, the CDR3 reads TGTGCCAGCAGGTCACCGGGACAACTATACGAGCAGTACTTC. The chain employs TRBV6-5 and TRBJ2-7; tentatively, D is TRBD1 (6 bases). This CDR3 comprises 14 residues. Trimming cost V 6 bases and J 4 bases, with 16 bases left between them. CDR1 is MNHEY and CDR2 is SVGAGI in the germline V gene.